Listed below are T cell receptor beta chains from one sample, sequenced in a study of T cell repertoires in cytomegalovirus infection. Their antigens are not known. From the reads, TCRdb called clonotypes with MiXCR, one entry per CDR3 protein. The table lists approximately 300,000 distinct CDR3 sequences, around 25% of them singletons. The sequences come from cultured PBMCs, collected from culture after CMV antigen stimulation. The receptors shown here come from a human donor in good health (CMV status not recorded). Some clones in this sample may be carry-over from other donors' samples. Each CDR3 is given with its conserved first and last residue. Fields, in order: J gene, V gene, D gene, clone size, CDR3 DNA, CDR3 protein. The D gene is left open where the match is weak. The size of a clone is reported for some rows only, either as once, few or many, or as a class for expanded clones.

j_gene: TRBJ2-1
v_gene: TRBV5-4
d_gene: NA
abundance: few
CDR3nt: TGTGCCAGCAGCCCCGGGGCATCCAATGAGCAGTTCTTC
CDR3aa: CASSPGASNEQFF

j_gene: TRBJ2-3
v_gene: TRBV6-6
d_gene: TRBD2
abundance: NA
CDR3nt: TGTGCCAGCAGTTACTCGATGGCTAGCGGGAGTTTTGATACGCAGTATTTT
CDR3aa: CASSYSMASGSFDTQYF

j_gene: TRBJ1-5
v_gene: TRBV7-2
d_gene: NA
abundance: few
CDR3nt: TGTGCCAGCAGCACCACCGGGGGGGACAATCAGCCCCAGCATTTT
CDR3aa: CASSTTGGDNQPQHF

j_gene: TRBJ2-3
v_gene: TRBV15
d_gene: NA
abundance: NA
CDR3nt: TGTGCCACCAGCAGAGATCGAGAGATTGGCACAGATACGCAGTATTTT
CDR3aa: CATSRDREIGTDTQYF

j_gene: TRBJ2-3
v_gene: TRBV29-1
d_gene: NA
abundance: NA
CDR3nt: TGCAGCGTTGGGGTCCCGTGGTATTTT
CDR3aa: CSVGVPWYF

j_gene: TRBJ2-1
v_gene: TRBV7-2
d_gene: TRBD1
abundance: few
CDR3nt: TGTGCCAGCAGCTTGACTCTCTCCGGGACAGTATCCTACAATGAGCAGTTCTTC
CDR3aa: CASSLTLSGTVSYNEQFF

j_gene: TRBJ2-3
v_gene: TRBV9
d_gene: TRBD1
abundance: NA
CDR3nt: TGTGCCAGCAGCCCGAGAGGAGAGGGGGCGATTAGCACAGATACGCAGTATTTT
CDR3aa: CASSPRGEGAISTDTQYF

j_gene: TRBJ1-6
v_gene: TRBV4-1
d_gene: NA
abundance: few
CDR3nt: TGCGCCAGCAGCCAAGCTGGGGGCAGTTCACCCCTCCACTTT
CDR3aa: CASSQAGGSSPLHF

j_gene: TRBJ1-1
v_gene: TRBV24-1
d_gene: NA
abundance: few
CDR3nt: TGTGCCACCAGTCCGGGGTTAGGAACTGAAGCTTTCTTT
CDR3aa: CATSPGLGTEAFF

j_gene: TRBJ1-4
v_gene: TRBV19
d_gene: NA
abundance: NA
CDR3nt: TGTGCCAGTAGGTCCCCCGGGGTCCAACTTCGGAAACTGTTTTTT
CDR3aa: CASRSPGVQLRKLFF

j_gene: TRBJ2-1
v_gene: TRBV7-6
d_gene: NA
abundance: NA
CDR3nt: TGTGCCAGCAGCCCGACCGCTAGTTTAGGACGGGGGTTCTTC
CDR3aa: CASSPTASLGRGFF

j_gene: TRBJ1-2
v_gene: TRBV3-1
d_gene: NA
abundance: few
CDR3nt: TGTGCCAGCAGCCAAGCGCGGGGAAGAGGCTACACCTTC
CDR3aa: CASSQARGRGYTF

j_gene: TRBJ2-1
v_gene: TRBV11-2
d_gene: NA
abundance: few
CDR3nt: TGTGCCAGCAGCCATGCCTCCGGCGGCTATGAGCAGTTCTTC
CDR3aa: CASSHASGGYEQFF

j_gene: TRBJ2-5
v_gene: TRBV6-1
d_gene: TRBD2
abundance: many
CDR3nt: TGTGCCAGCAGTGGAGGACTAGTCAGAGAGACCCAGTACTTC
CDR3aa: CASSGGLVRETQYF

j_gene: TRBJ2-7
v_gene: TRBV11-1
d_gene: NA
abundance: NA
CDR3nt: TGTGCCAGCAGCTTATCCGTACACGGGGCCAACTCCTACGAGCAGTACTTC
CDR3aa: CASSLSVHGANSYEQYF